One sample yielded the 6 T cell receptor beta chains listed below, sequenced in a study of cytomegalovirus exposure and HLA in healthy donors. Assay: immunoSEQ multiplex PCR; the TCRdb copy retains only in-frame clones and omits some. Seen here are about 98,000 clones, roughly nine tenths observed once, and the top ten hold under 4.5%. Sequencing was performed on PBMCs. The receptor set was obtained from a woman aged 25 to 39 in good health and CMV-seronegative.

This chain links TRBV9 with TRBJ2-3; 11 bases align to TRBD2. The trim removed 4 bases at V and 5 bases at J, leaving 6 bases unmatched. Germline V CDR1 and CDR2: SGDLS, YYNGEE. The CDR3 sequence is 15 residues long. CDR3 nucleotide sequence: TGTGCCAGCAGCCTTAGCGGGAGGGCCGGAGATACGCAGTATTTT. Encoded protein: CASSLSGRAGDTQYF.

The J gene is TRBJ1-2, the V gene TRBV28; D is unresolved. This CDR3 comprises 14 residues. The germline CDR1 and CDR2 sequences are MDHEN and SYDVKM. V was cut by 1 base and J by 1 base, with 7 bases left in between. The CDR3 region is CASSLLGVNYGYTF. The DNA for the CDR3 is TGTGCCAGCAGTTTATTAGGAGTTAACTATGGCTACACCTTC.

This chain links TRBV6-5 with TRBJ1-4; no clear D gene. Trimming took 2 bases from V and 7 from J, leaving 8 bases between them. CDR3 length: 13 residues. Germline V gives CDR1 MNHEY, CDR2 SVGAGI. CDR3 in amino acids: CASSYGGGEKLFF. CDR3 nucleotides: TGTGCCAGCAGTTACGGTGGAGGTGAAAAACTGTTTTTT.

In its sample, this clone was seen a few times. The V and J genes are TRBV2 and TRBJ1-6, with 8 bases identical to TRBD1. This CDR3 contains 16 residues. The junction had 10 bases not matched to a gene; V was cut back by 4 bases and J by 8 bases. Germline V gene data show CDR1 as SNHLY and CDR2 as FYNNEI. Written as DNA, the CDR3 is TGTGCCAGCAGTGGGAACAGGGGGTACGGTGATTCACCCCTCCACTTT. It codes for CASSGNRGYGDSPLHF.

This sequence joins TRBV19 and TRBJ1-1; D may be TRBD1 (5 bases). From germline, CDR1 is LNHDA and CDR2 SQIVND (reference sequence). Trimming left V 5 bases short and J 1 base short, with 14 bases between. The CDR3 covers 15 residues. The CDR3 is CASSSLRGRNTEAFF. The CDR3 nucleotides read TGTGCCAGTAGTTCCCTGCGGGGGAGGAACACTGAAGCTTTCTTT.

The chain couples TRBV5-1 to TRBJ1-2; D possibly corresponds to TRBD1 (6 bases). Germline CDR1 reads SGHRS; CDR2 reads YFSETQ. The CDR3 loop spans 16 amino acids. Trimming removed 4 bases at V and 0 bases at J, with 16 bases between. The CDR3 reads CASSQATGRSNYGYTF. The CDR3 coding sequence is TGCGCCAGCAGCCAAGCGACAGGCCGATCTAACTATGGCTACACCTTC.